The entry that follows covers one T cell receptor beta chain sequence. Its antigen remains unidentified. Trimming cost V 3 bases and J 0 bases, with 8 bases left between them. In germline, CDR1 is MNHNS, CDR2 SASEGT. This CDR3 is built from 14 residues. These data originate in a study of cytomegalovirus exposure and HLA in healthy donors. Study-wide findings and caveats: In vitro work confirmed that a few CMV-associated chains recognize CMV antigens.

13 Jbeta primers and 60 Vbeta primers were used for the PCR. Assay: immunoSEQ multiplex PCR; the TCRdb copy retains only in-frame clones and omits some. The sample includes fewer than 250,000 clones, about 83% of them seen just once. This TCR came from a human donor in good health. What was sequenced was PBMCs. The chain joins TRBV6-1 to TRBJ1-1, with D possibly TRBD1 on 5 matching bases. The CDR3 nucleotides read TGTGCCAGCAGTGATACAGGTATGAACACTGAAGCTTTCTTT. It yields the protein CASSDTGMNTEAFF.